Each of the 26 T cell receptor beta chains below was sequenced from the same sample in a study of beta chain features in type 1 diabetes. Expressed TCRB transcripts were sequenced because the isolated RNA had all been reverse transcribed beforehand. Generated by immunoSEQ multiplex PCR, the TCRdb table keeps only in-frame clones and is missing some. The repertoire includes roughly 400,000 clones, roughly 13% of them detected once, and about 0.04% sits in the top ten. Sequencing used naive CD4+ T cells from blood. The receptors derive from a man aged 25 to 40 in good health.

J is TRBJ2-1 and V is TRBV7-2, with TRBD2 matching 7 bases. V shed 7 bases, J shed 4 bases, and the junction held 10 bases outside the gene matches. CDR3 length: 15 amino acids. CDR1 and CDR2 from the germline V gene are SGHTA and FQGNSA. The CDR3 here is CASIPWRGTYNEQFF. DNA of the CDR3: TGTGCCAGCATCCCTTGGCGGGGGACTTACAATGAGCAGTTCTTC.

The V gene is TRBV21-1, the J gene TRBJ2-3; the table's D call TRBD2 went unverified against the DNA. TRBV21-1 is flagged as a pseudogene. CDR3 length: 20 residues. Here the CDR3 reads CASSKGHREKREASTDTQYF. As DNA, the CDR3 is TGTGCCAGCAGCAAAGGGCACCGGGAAAAGCGGGAGGCGAGCACAGATACGCAGTATTTT.

The J gene is TRBJ2-7, the V gene TRBV29-1; D might be TRBD2 (5 bases). Germline CDR1 is SQVTM and CDR2 is ANQGSEA. The CDR3 contains 12 residues. V was clipped by 5 bases and J by 1 base, with 9 bases between them. CDR3: CSVLRGSYEQYV. As DNA, the CDR3 is TGCAGCGTTCTTCGGGGTTCCTACGAGCAGTACGTC.

This sequence joins TRBV7-9 and TRBJ2-5; 10 nucleotides line up with TRBD2. Trimming took 2 bases from V and 1 from J; bases not matched to a gene: 4. The CDR3 has 16 amino acids. Germline V lookup: CDR1 SEHNR, CDR2 FQNEAQ (reference sequence). The CDR3 coding sequence is TGTGCCAGCAGCTTAACTAGCGGGGCCTCCCAAGAGACCCAGTACTTC. The encoded protein is CASSLTSGASQETQYF.

The chain is built from TRBV9 and TRBJ2-3, with TRBD2 identical over 7 bases. The germline V gene encodes CDR1 SGDLS and CDR2 YYNGEE. CDR3 size: 15 residues. V was clipped by 0 bases and J by 1 base; unmatched bases: 2. DNA for the CDR3: TGTGCCAGCAGCGTAGTCGCGGGGGGCACAGATACGCAGTATTTT. Translating it yields CASSVVAGGTDTQYF.

V usage is TRBV5-1 and J usage is TRBJ2-1; TRBD1 matches 7 bases. CDR1 and CDR2 from the germline V gene are SGHRS and YFSETQ. Germline trimming cut 0 bases from V and 8 bases from J; bases unmatched to any gene: 5. This CDR3 region has 14 residues. CDR3 DNA sequence: TGCGCCAGCAGCTTGGGAACAGGGGCCTATGAGCAGTTCTTC. Its protein product is CASSLGTGAYEQFF.

CDR3 in DNA: TGTGCCTGGAGGGGTACCGGGACAGGGTATCAGCCCCAGCATTTT. Protein: CAWRGTGTGYQPQHF. The rearrangement links TRBV30 to TRBJ1-5; 9 nucleotides match TRBD1. Germline V lookup: CDR1 GTSNPN, CDR2 SVGIG (reference sequence). The CDR3 loop spans 15 amino acids. V trimming: 3 bases; J trimming: 5 bases; junction bases outside the gene matches: 8.

The chain couples TRBV7-6 to TRBJ2-2, with D hard to call. V was cut by 4 bases and J by 3 bases, with 6 bases left in between. CDR3 length: 13 residues. CDR1 SGHVS and CDR2 FNYEAQ come from the germline V gene. The CDR3 bases are TGTGCCAGCAGCTGGACCCACACCGGGGAGCTGTTTTTT. Protein product: CASSWTHTGELFF.

This clone showed up just a few times. The chain has TRBV12-5 and TRBJ1-6; tentative D call: TRBD1 (5 bases). Germline CDR1 and CDR2: LGHNT and FRNRAP. This CDR3 region has 13 residues. With 5 bases removed from V and 7 bases from J, the gap between germline ends came to 9 bases. The CDR3 DNA reads as TGTGCTAGTGGTATCGGGACCAATTCACCCCTCCACTTT. Its translation is CASGIGTNSPLHF.

The V and J genes are TRBV7-2 and TRBJ2-3; D uncertain. The CDR3 covers 12 residues. Germline CDR1 and CDR2: SGHTA and FQGNSA. The germline V and J ends were trimmed by 6 bases and 0 bases, with 4 bases remaining between them. The CDR3 coding sequence is TGTGCCAGCAGACAAAGCACAGATACGCAGTATTTT. Its protein product is CASRQSTDTQYF.

This clone has only a few counts. This sequence joins TRBV30 and TRBJ1-2; TRBD1 matches 7 bases. The CDR3 totals 13 residues. The germline V gene has CDR1 GTSNPN and CDR2 SVGIG (reference sequence). J was trimmed by 7 bases and V by 3 bases; bases with no gene match: 8. The CDR3 protein is CAWSRQGLTGYTF. The CDR3 nucleotides are TGTGCCTGGAGCAGACAGGGTCTTACTGGCTACACCTTC. The entire variable domain, with the rest obtained from reference TRBV30 and TRBJ1-2, is as follows: SQTIHQWPATLVQPVGSPLSLECTVEGTSNPNLYWYRQAAGRGLQLLFYSVGIGQISSEVPQNLSASRPQDRQFILSSKKLLLSDSGFYLCAWSRQGLTGYTFGSGTRLTVV.

This clone was seen a handful of times. In DNA, the CDR3 is TGTGCCAGCAGTCAACTCGGACAGGGCTATGGCTACACCTTC. Amino acid sequence: CASSQLGQGYGYTF. J is TRBJ1-2 and V is TRBV27, with 8 bases aligning to TRBD1. Germline V gives CDR1 MNHEY, CDR2 SMNVEV (reference sequence). V was pared by 5 bases and J by 4 bases, with 6 bases of the junction left unmatched. CDR3 length: 14 residues.

This clone was counted only a few times. The chain employs TRBV13 and TRBJ2-6; D perhaps matches TRBD2 (7 bases). Germline CDR1 is PRHDT and CDR2 is FYEKMQ (reference sequence). The germline V and J ends were trimmed by 4 bases and 6 bases, with 10 bases remaining between them. The CDR3 contains 14 residues. CDR3 bases: TGTGCCAGCAGCTACGGGGGGCTGGCCAACGTCCTGACTTTC. Amino acids: CASSYGGLANVLTF.

V gene TRBV5-4 combines with J gene TRBJ2-1, with D hard to call. The CDR3 contains 14 residues. V shed 4 bases and J shed 5 bases, with 13 bases lying between them. CDR1 SGHNT and CDR2 YYREEE come from the germline V gene (reference sequence). The CDR3 loop reads CASSHPAKNNEQFF. In DNA, the CDR3 is TGTGCCAGCAGCCACCCGGCTAAGAACAATGAGCAGTTCTTC.

The J gene is TRBJ2-3, the V gene TRBV4-1; 14 bases are shared with TRBD2. The CDR3 sequence is 17 residues long. V gave up 3 bases and J gave up 4 bases; unmatched junction bases: 6. Germline CDR1 and CDR2: MGHRA and YSYEKL. CDR3 protein: CASSQAGLAGASDTQYF. In DNA, the CDR3 is TGCGCCAGCAGCCAGGCGGGACTAGCGGGAGCATCAGATACGCAGTATTTT.

The CDR3 is CAWSFGRGNQPQHF. CDR3 DNA: TGTGCCTGGAGTTTCGGAAGGGGCAATCAGCCCCAGCATTTT. This chain connects TRBV30 to TRBJ1-5; no definite D call. The CDR3 runs to 14 residues. CDR1 is GTSNPN and CDR2 is SVGIG in the germline V gene (reference sequence). V was pared by 2 bases and J by 2 bases, with 10 bases between.

This clone was seen only a few times. The rearrangement links TRBV7-9 to TRBJ2-5, with 7 bases that match TRBD2. This CDR3 has 13 residues. The germline V gene encodes CDR1 SEHNR and CDR2 FQNEAQ (reference sequence). Trimming cost V 5 bases and J 4 bases; bases outside gene matches: 4. CDR3 DNA sequence: TGTGCCAGCAGCAAAAGACTAGCAGAGACCCAGTACTTC. This translates into CASSKRLAETQYF. The full variable domain, in which reference TRBV7-9 and TRBJ2-5 provide the parts outside the CDR3, is DTGVSQNPRHKITKRGQNVTFRCDPISEHNRLYWYRQTLGQGPEFLTYFQNEAQLEKSRLLSDRFSAERPKGSFSTLEIQRTEQGDSAMYLCASSKRLAETQYFGPGTRLLVL.

The CDR3 loop is CASSWDTFNNYGYTF. The CDR3 region has the DNA TGCGCCAGCAGCTGGGACACCTTCAATAACTATGGCTACACCTTC. J is TRBJ1-2 and V is TRBV5-1; TRBD1 is a possible D gene (6 bases). Germline V gives CDR1 SGHRS, CDR2 YFSETQ. V lost 3 bases to trimming and J lost 1 base, with 13 bases between them. The CDR3 consists of 15 residues.

A few counts support this clone. The gene calls are TRBV11-2 and TRBJ2-7; no clear D gene. The V end lost 1 base, the J end lost 1 base, and 14 bases lay between the germline ends. In germline, CDR1 is SGHAT, CDR2 FQNNGV. This CDR3 has 16 amino acids. DNA of the CDR3: TGTGCCAGCAGCTTAGGCCCGGCCCACGGTTCCTACGAGCAGTACGTC. It specifies CASSLGPAHGSYEQYV.

The gene calls are TRBV27 and TRBJ1-6; 10 nucleotides agree with TRBD1. Looked up from germline, CDR1 is MNHEY and CDR2 is SMNVEV (reference sequence). Trimming took 2 bases from V and 9 from J; bases not matched to a gene: 10. The CDR3 extends over 17 amino acids. In nucleotides, the CDR3 is TGTGCCAGCAGTTTACGCGGACAGGGGGGGCCATTTTCACCCCTCCACTTT. It encodes CASSLRGQGGPFSPLHF.

This chain connects TRBV5-1 to TRBJ2-5; D uncertain. Deletions cut 1 base from V and 2 bases from J, with 9 bases between. The CDR3 sequence is 14 residues long. Germline loops: CDR1 SGHRS, CDR2 YFSETQ. The CDR3 DNA sequence: TGCGCCAGCAGCTTGCAGCCTAGGCAAGAGACCCAGTACTTC. This encodes CASSLQPRQETQYF.

V is TRBV13 and J is TRBJ2-4, with TRBD1 identical over 12 bases. V lost 10 bases to trimming and J lost 7 bases; unmatched junction nucleotides: 11. The CDR3 covers 15 residues. Germline V gene lookup returns CDR1 PRHDT and CDR2 FYEKMQ (reference sequence). The DNA for the CDR3 is TGTGCCACCACGTTATTGGGACAGGGGGCGAACATTCAGTACTTC. Protein product: CATTLLGQGANIQYF.

The chain links TRBV25-1 to TRBJ2-3, with unresolved D. There are 15 residues in the CDR3. V lost 3 bases and J 2 bases, leaving 12 bases between the germline ends. Germline values: CDR1 MGHDK, CDR2 SYGVNS. The CDR3 loop is CASSERTSFTDTQYF. The CDR3 coding sequence is TGTGCCAGCAGTGAGAGGACCTCCTTCACAGATACGCAGTATTTT.

The gene calls are TRBV30 and TRBJ2-7; D could derive from TRBD1 or TRBD2 (5 bases each). From germline, CDR1 is GTSNPN and CDR2 SVGIG (reference sequence). This CDR3 has 13 amino acids. V was trimmed by 0 bases and J by 4 bases, leaving 10 bases between them. The CDR3 DNA is TGTGCCTGGAGTGTACTGGGGGTTTACGAGCAGTACGTC. It encodes CAWSVLGVYEQYV.

This clone was seen a handful of times. The V gene is TRBV15, the J gene TRBJ2-7; 7 positions match TRBD1. Losses at the gene ends were 9 bases for V and 0 bases for J; bases not matched to a gene: 8. The length of the CDR3 is 14 residues. Per the germline V gene, CDR1 is LNHNV and CDR2 is YYDKDF (reference sequence). The chain's CDR3 is CATRQGMSSYEQYV. In DNA form, the CDR3 reads TGTGCCACAAGACAGGGCATGAGCTCCTACGAGCAGTACGTC.

J is TRBJ1-4 and V is TRBV5-4; D is undetermined. Trimming stripped 2 bases from V and 3 bases from J, with 5 bases between. The CDR3 is made up of 13 amino acids. The V gene's germline CDR1 is SGHNT and CDR2 YYREEE (reference sequence). CDR3 protein: CASSFLANEKLFF. For the CDR3, the DNA is TGTGCCAGCAGCTTTCTTGCTAATGAAAAACTGTTTTTT. The full variable domain, completed using reference TRBV5-4 and TRBJ1-4, is ETGVTQSPTHLIKTRGQQVTLRCSSQSGHNTVSWYQQALGQGPQFIFQYYREEENGRGNFPPRFSGLQFPNYSSELNVNALELDDSALYLCASSFLANEKLFFGSGTQLSVL.